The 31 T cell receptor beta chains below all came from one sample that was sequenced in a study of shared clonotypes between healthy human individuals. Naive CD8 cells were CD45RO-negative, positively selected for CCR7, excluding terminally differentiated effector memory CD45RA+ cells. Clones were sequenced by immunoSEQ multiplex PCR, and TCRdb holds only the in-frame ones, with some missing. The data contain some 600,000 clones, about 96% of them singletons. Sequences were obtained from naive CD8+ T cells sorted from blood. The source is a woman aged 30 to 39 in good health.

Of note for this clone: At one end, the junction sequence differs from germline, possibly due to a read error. CDR3 residues: CASSLQGPRNYGYTF. The CDR3 coding sequence is TGTGCCAGCAGCTTGCAGGGGCCCCGTAACTATGGCTACACCTTC. The gene calls are TRBV5-3 and TRBJ1-2, with D possibly TRBD1 on 6 matching bases. TRBV5-3 is placed among ORFs of uncertain function. CDR3 length equals 15 residues.

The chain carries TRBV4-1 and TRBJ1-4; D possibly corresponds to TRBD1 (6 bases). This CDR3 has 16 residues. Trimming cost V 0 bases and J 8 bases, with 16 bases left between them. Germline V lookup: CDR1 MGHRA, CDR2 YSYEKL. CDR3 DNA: TGCGCCAGCAGCCAAGATCGGGAGGGGGTAAACGAAAAACTGTTTTTT. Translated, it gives CASSQDREGVNEKLFF.

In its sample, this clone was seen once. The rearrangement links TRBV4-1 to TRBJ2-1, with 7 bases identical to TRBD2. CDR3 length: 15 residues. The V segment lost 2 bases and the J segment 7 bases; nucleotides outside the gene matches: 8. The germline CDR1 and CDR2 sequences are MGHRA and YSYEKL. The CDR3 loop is CASSQTRTRGNEQFF. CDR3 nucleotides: TGCGCCAGCAGCCAAACCCGGACGCGGGGGAATGAGCAGTTCTTC.

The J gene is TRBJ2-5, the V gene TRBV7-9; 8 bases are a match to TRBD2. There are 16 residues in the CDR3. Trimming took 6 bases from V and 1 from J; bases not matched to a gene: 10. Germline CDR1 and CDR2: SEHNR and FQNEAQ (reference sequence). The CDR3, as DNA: TGTGCCAGCAGAAAAGAGCGGGAGTGGGGCCAAGAGACCCAGTACTTC. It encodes CASRKEREWGQETQYF.

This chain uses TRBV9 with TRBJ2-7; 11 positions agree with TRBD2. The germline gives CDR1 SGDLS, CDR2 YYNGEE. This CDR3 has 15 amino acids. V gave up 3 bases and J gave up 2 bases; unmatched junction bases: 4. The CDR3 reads CASSDGTSGTYEQYF. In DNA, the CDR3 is TGTGCCAGCAGCGACGGGACTAGCGGTACCTACGAGCAGTACTTC.

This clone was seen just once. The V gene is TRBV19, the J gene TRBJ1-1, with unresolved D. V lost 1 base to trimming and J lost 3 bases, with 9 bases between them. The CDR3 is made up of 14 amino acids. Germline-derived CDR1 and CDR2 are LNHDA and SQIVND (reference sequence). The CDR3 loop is CASSIAEGHTEAFF. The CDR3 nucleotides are TGTGCCAGTAGTATAGCGGAGGGTCACACTGAAGCTTTCTTT. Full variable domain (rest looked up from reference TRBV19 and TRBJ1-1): DGGITQSPKYLFRKEGQNVTLSCEQNLNHDAMYWYRQDPGQGLRLIYYSQIVNDFQKGDIAEGYSVSREKKESFPLTVTSAQKNPTAFYLCASSIAEGHTEAFFGQGTRLTVV.

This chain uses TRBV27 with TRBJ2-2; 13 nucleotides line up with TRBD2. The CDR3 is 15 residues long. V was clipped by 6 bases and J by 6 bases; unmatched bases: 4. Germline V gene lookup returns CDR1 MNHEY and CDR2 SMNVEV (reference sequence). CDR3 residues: CASSQGLAGAGELFF. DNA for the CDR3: TGTGCCAGCAGCCAAGGACTAGCGGGAGCCGGGGAGCTGTTTTTT.

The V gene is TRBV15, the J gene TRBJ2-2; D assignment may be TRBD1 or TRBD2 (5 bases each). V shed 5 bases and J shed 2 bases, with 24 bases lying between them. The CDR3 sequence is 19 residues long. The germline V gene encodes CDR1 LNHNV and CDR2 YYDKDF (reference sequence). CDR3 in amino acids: CATSPGKFRGAINTGELFF. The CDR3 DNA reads TGTGCCACCAGCCCTGGGAAGTTTCGGGGCGCCATCAACACCGGGGAGCTGTTTTTT. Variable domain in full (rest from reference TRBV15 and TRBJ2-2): DAMVIQNPRYQVTQFGKPVTLSCSQTLNHNVMYWYQQKSSQAPKLLFHYYDKDFNNEADTPDNFQSRRPNTSFCFLDIRSPGLGDTAMYLCATSPGKFRGAINTGELFFGEGSRLTVL.

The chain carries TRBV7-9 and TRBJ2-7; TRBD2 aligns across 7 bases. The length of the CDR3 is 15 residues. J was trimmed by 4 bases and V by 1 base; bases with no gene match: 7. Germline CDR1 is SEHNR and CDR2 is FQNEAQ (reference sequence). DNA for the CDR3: TGTGCCAGCAGCTTAGGTCTAGCGGAGATTTACGAGCAGTACTTC. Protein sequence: CASSLGLAEIYEQYF.

CDR3 in DNA: TGTGCCAGCAGTTACGAAACGGGTGGGGACATTCAGTACTTC. Translation: CASSYETGGDIQYF. The chain employs TRBV6-6 and TRBJ2-4; unclear D gene. The germline V and J ends were trimmed by 2 bases and 8 bases, with 13 bases remaining between them. The germline V gene has CDR1 MNHNY and CDR2 SVGAGI (reference sequence). CDR3 length equals 14 residues.

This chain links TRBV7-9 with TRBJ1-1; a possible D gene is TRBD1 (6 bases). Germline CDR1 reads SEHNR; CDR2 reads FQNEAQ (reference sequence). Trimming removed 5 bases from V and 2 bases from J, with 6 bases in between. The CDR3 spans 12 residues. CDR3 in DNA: TGTGCCAGCAGCGGGACAAACACTGAAGCTTTCTTT. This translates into CASSGTNTEAFF.

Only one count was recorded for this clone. CDR3 sequence (DNA): TGTGCCAGCAGTGTTTCCACCGGGGAGCTGTTTTTT. This encodes CASSVSTGELFF. This rearrangement joins TRBV28 to TRBJ2-2; D call uncertain. The CDR3 has 12 residues. Trimming left V 5 bases short and J 4 bases short, with 5 bases between. Germline V gene data show CDR1 as MDHEN and CDR2 as SYDVKM. The variable domain in full, completed from reference TRBV28 and TRBJ2-2, reads DVKVTQSSRYLVKRTGEKVFLECVQDMDHENMFWYRQDPGLGLRLIYFSYDVKMKEKGDIPEGYSVSREKKERFSLILESASTNQTSMYLCASSVSTGELFFGEGSRLTVL.

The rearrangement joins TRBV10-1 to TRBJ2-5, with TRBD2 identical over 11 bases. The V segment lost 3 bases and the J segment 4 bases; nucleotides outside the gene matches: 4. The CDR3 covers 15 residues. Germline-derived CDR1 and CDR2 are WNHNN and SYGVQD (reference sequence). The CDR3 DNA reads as TGCGCCAGCAGTGACCTTACTAGCGGGAGAGAGACCCAGTACTTC. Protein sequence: CASSDLTSGRETQYF.

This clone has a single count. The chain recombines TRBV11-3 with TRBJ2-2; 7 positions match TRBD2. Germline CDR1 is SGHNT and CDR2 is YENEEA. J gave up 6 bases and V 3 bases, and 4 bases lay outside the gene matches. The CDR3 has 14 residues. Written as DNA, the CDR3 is TGTGCCAGCAGCTTCGGGGGGAGGGCCGGGGAGCTGTTTTTT. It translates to CASSFGGRAGELFF.

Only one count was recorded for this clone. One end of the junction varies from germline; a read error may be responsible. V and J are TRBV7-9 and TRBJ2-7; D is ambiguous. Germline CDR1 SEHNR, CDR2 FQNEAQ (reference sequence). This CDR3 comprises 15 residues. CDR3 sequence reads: CASSQGPDNSYEQYF. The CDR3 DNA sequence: TGCGCCAGCAGCCAAGGCCCAGACAATTCCTACGAGCAGTACTTC.

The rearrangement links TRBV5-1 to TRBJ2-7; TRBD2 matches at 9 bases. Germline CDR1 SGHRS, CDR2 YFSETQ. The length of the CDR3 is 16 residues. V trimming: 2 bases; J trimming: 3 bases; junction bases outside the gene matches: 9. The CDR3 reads CASSFSQAAGGYEQYF. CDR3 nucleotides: TGCGCCAGCAGCTTCAGTCAAGCAGCGGGAGGCTACGAGCAGTACTTC.

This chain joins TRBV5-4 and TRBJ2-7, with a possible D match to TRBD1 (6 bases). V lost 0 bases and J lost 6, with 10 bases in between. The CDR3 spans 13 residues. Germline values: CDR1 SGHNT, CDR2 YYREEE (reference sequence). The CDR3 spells CASSLGTVAEQYF. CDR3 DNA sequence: TGTGCCAGCAGCTTGGGGACAGTAGCCGAGCAGTACTTC.

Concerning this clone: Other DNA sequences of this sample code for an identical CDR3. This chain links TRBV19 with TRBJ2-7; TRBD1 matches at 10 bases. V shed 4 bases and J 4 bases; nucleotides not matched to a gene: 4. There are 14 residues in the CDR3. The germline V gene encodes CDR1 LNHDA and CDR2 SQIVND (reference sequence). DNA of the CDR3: TGTGCCAGTAGTACCGGGACAGGGGCTTACGAGCAGTACTTC. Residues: CASSTGTGAYEQYF.

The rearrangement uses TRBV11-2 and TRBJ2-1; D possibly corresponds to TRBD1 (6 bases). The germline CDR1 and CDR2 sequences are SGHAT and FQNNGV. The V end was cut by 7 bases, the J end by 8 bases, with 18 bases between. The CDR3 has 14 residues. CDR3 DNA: TGTGCCAGCACCCTGGCAGGGGCGAGGGATGAGCAGTTCTTC. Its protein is CASTLAGARDEQFF.

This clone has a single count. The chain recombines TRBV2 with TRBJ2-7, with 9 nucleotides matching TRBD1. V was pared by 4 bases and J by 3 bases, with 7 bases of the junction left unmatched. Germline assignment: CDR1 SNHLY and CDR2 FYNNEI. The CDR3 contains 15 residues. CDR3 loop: CASSVTGGRNYEQYF. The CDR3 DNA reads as TGTGCCAGCAGTGTGACAGGGGGAAGAAACTACGAGCAGTACTTC.

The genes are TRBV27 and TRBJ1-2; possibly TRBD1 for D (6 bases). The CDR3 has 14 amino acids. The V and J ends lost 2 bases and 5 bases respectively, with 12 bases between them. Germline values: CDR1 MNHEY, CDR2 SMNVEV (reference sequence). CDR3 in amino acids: CASSLVGARYGYTF. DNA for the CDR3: TGTGCCAGCAGTTTAGTGGGGGCTCGGTATGGCTACACCTTC.

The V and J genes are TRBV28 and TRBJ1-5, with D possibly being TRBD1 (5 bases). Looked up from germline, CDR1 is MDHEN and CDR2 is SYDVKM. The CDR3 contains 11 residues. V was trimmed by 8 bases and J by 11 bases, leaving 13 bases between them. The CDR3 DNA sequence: TGTGCCAGCGGGGGGGGAGGTTCCCAGCATTTT. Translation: CASGGGGSQHF.

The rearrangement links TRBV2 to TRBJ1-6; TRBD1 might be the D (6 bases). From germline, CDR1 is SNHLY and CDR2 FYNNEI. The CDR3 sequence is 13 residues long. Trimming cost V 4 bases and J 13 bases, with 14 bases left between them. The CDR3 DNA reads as TGTGCCAGCAGTGTCTGGACAGTTGAGCCCCTCCACTTT. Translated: CASSVWTVEPLHF.

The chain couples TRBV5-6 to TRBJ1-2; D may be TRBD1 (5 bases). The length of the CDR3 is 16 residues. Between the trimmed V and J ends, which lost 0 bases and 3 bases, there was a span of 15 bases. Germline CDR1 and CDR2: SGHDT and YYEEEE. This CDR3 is CASSLAPTDSYYGYTF. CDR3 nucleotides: TGTGCCAGCAGCTTGGCGCCGACAGATTCCTACTATGGCTACACCTTC. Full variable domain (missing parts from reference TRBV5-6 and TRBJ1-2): DAGVTQSPTHLIKTRGQQVTLRCSPKSGHDTVSWYQQALGQGPQFIFQYYEEEERQRGNFPDRFSGHQFPNYSSELNVNALLLGDSALYLCASSLAPTDSYYGYTFGSGTRLTVV.

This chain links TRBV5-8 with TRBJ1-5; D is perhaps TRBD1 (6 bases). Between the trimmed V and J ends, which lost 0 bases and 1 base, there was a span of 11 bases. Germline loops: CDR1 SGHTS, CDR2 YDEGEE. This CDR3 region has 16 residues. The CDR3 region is CASSLDRAGSNQPQHF. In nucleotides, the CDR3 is TGTGCCAGCAGCTTGGACAGGGCTGGCAGCAATCAGCCCCAGCATTTT.

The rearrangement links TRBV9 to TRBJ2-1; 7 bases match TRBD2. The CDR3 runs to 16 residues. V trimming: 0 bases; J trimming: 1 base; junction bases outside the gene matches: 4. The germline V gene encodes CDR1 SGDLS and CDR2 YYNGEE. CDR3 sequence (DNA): TGTGCCAGCAGCGTAGACGCGGGAGCATCCTACAATGAGCAGTTCTTC. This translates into CASSVDAGASYNEQFF.

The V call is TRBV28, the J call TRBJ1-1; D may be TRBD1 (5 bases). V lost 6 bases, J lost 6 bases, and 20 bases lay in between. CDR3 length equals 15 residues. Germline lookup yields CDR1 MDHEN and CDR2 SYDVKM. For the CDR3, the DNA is TGTGCCAGCAGCTACCCGGGGGGTATATCGGCTGAAGCTTTCTTT. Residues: CASSYPGGISAEAFF.

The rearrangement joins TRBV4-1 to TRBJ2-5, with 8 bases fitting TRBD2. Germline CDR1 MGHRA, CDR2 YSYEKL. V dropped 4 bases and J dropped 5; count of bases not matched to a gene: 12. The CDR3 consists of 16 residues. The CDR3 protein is CASSLRPGLVSETQYF. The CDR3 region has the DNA TGCGCCAGCAGCCTACGTCCGGGACTAGTAAGCGAGACCCAGTACTTC.

The CDR3 coding sequence is TGTGCCAGCAGTATTTCGGGCCGCATGAACACTGAAGCTTTCTTT. It translates to CASSISGRMNTEAFF. The chain carries TRBV27 and TRBJ1-1; D gene unclear. The CDR3 has 15 amino acids. Germline values: CDR1 MNHEY, CDR2 SMNVEV (reference sequence). The V and J ends lost 5 bases and 0 bases respectively, with 13 bases between them.

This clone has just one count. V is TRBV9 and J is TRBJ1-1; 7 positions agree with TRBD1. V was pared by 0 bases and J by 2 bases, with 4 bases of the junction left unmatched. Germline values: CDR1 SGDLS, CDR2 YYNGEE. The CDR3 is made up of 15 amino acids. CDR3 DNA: TGTGCCAGCAGCGTAGAAGAGGGGGCAAACACTGAAGCTTTCTTT. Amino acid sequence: CASSVEEGANTEAFF.

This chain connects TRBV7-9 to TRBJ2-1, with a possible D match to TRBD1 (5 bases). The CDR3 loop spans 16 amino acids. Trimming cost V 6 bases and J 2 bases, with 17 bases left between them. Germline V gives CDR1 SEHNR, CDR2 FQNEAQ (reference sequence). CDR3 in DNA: TGTGCCAGCAGGAATGGGGCCGAGGTTGCCTACAATGAGCAGTTCTTC. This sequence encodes CASRNGAEVAYNEQFF.